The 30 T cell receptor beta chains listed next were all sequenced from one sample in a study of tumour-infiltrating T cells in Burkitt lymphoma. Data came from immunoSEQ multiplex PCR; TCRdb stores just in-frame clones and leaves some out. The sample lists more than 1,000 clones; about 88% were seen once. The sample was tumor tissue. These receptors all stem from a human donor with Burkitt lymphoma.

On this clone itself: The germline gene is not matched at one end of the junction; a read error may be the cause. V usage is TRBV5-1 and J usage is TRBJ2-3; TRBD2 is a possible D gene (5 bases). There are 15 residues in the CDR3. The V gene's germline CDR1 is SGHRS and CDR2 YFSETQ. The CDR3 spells CASSSQLLDSDTQYF. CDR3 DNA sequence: TGCGCCAGCAGCTCGCAATTACTAGATTCGGATACACAGTATTTT.

The CDR3 reads CASSEALQGPYEQYF. As DNA, the CDR3 is TGTGCCAGCAGTGAAGCCCTCCAGGGACCCTACGAGCAGTACTTC. The V call is TRBV6-1, the J call TRBJ2-7, with D tentatively TRBD1 or TRBD2 (5 bases each). Per the germline V gene, CDR1 is MNHNS and CDR2 is SASEGT. The length of the CDR3 is 15 residues. V was trimmed by 0 bases and J by 2 bases, leaving 11 bases between them.

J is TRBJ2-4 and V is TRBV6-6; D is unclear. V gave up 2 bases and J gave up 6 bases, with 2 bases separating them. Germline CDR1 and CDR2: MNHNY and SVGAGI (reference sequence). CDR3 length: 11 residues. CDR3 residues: CASSYGNIQYF. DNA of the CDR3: TGTGCCAGCAGTTACGGAAACATTCAGTACTTC.

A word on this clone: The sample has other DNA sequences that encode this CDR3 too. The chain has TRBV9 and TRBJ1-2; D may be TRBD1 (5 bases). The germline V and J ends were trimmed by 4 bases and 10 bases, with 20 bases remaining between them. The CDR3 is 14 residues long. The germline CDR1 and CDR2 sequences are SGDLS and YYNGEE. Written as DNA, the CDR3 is TGTGCCAGCAGCCATGGGGAAGGGGCCCTCGACTACACCTTC. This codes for CASSHGEGALDYTF.

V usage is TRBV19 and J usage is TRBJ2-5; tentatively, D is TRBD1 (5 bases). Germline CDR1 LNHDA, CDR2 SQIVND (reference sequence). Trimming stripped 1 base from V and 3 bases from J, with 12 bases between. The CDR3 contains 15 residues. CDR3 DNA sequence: TGTGCCAGTAGTATAGGGCCAGGGTGGGAAGAGACCCAGTACTTC. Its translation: CASSIGPGWEETQYF.

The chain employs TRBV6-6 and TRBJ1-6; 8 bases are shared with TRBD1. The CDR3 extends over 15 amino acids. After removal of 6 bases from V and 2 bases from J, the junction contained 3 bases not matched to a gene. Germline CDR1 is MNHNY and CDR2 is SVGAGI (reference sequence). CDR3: CASRPDRAYNSPLHF. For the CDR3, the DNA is TGTGCCAGCAGGCCGGACAGGGCCTATAATTCACCCCTCCACTTT.

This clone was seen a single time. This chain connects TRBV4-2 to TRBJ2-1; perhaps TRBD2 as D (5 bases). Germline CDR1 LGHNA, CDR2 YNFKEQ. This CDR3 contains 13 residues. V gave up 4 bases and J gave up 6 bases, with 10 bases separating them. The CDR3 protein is CASSLRRGNEQFF. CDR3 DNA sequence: TGTGCCAGCAGCCTCAGACGGGGCAATGAGCAGTTCTTC.

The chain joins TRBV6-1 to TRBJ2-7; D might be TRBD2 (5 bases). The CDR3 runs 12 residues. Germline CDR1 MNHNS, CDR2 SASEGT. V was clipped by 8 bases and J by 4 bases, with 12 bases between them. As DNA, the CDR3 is TGTGCCAGCGCTGAGGGCCATTACGAGCAGTACGTC. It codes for CASAEGHYEQYV.

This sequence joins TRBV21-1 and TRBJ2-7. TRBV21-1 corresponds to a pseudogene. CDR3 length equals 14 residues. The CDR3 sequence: CASSKGSATYEQYV. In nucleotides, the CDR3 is TGTGCCAGCAGCAAAGGGTCTGCCACCTACGAGCAGTACGTC.

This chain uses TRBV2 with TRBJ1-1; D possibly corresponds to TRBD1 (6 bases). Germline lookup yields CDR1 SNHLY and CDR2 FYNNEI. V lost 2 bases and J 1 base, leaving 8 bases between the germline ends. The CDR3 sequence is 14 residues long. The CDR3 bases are TGTGCCAGCAGTGAATTGACAGGGAACACTGAAGCTTTCTTT. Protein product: CASSELTGNTEAFF.

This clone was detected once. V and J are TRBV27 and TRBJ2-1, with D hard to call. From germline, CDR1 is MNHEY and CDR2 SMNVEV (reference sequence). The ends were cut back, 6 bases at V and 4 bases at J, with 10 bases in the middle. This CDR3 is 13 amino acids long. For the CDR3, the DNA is TGTGCCAGCAGGAACGGCCATTACAATGAGCAGTTCTTC. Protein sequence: CASRNGHYNEQFF.

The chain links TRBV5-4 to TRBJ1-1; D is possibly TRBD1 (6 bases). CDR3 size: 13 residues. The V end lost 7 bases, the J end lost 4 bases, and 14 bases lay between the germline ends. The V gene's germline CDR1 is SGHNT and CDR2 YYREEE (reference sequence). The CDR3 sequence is CASGTLQGTEAFF. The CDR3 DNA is TGTGCCAGCGGAACCTTACAGGGCACTGAAGCTTTCTTT. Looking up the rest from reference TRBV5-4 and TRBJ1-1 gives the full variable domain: ETGVTQSPTHLIKTRGQQVTLRCSSQSGHNTVSWYQQALGQGPQFIFQYYREEENGRGNFPPRFSGLQFPNYSSELNVNALELDDSALYLCASGTLQGTEAFFGQGTRLTVV.

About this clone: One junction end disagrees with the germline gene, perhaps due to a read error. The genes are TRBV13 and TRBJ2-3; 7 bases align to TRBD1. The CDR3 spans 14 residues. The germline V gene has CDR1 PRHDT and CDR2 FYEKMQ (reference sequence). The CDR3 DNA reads TGTGCCAGTAGCTTAAGGGGGCGCTCAGATACGCAGTATTTT. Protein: CASSLRGRSDTQYF.

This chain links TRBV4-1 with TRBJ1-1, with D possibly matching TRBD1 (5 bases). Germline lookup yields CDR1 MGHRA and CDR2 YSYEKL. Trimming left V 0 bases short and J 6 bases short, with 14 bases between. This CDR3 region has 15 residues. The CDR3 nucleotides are TGCGCCAGCAGCCAAGAAGGGGTCGGTTTTGCTGAAGCTTTCTTT. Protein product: CASSQEGVGFAEAFF.

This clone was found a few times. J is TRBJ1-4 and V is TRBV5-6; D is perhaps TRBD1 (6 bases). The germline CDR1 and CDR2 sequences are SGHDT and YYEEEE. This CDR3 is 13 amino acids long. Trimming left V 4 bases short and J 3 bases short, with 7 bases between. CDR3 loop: CASSGTSNEKLFF. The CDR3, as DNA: TGTGCCAGCAGCGGGACATCTAATGAAAAACTGTTTTTT.

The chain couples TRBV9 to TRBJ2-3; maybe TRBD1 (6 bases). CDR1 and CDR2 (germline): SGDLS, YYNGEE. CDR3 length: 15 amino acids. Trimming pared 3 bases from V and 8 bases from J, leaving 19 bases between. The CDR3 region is CASSETGLLASTQYF. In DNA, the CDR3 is TGTGCCAGCAGCGAGACAGGTCTCCTTGCTAGTACGCAGTATTTT.

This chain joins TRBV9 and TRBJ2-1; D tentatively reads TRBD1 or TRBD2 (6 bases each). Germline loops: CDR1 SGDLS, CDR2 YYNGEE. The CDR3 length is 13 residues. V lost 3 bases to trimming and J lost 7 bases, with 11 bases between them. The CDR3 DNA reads TGTGCCAGCAGCGGTGGGGGGCCTAATGAGCAGTTCTTC. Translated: CASSGGGPNEQFF.

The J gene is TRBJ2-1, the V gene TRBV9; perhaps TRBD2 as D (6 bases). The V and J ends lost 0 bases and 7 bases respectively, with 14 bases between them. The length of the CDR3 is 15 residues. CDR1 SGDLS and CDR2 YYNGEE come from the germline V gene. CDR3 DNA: TGTGCCAGCAGCGTAGAAACTAGCCCGGTTAATGAGCAGTTCTTC. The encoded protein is CASSVETSPVNEQFF.

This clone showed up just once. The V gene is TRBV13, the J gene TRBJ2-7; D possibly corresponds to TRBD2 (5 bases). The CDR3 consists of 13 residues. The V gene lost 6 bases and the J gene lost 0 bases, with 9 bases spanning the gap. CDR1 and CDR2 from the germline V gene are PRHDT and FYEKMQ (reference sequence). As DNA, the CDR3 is TGTGCCAGCAGACTTCGGGGCTCCTACGAGCAGTACTTC. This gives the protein CASRLRGSYEQYF.

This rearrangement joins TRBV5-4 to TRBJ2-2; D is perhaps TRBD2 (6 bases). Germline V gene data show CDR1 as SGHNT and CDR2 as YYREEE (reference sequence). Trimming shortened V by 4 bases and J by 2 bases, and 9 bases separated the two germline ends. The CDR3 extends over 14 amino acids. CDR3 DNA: TGTGCCAGCAGCAGCGGGCTTAACACCGGGGAGCTGTTTTTT. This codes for CASSSGLNTGELFF. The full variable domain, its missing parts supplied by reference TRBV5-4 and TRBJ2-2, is ETGVTQSPTHLIKTRGQQVTLRCSSQSGHNTVSWYQQALGQGPQFIFQYYREEENGRGNFPPRFSGLQFPNYSSELNVNALELDDSALYLCASSSGLNTGELFFGEGSRLTVL.

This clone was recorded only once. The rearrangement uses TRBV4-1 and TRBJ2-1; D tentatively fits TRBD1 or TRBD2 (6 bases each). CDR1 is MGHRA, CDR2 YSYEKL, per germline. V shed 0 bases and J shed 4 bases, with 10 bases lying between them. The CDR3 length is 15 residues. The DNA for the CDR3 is TGCGCCAGCAGCCAAGAAGGGGGGATTTACAATGAGCAGTTCTTC. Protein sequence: CASSQEGGIYNEQFF.

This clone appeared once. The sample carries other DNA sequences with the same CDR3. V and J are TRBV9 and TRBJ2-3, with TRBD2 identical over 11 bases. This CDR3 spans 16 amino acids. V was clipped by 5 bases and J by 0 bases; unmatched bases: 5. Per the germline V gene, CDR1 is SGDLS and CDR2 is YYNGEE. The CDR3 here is CASSVLAGGSTDTQYF. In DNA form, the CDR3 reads TGTGCCAGCAGTGTCCTAGCGGGGGGTAGCACAGATACGCAGTATTTT. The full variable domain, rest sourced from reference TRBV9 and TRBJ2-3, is DSGVTQTPKHLITATGQRVTLRCSPRSGDLSVYWYQQSLDQGLQFLIQYYNGEERAKGNILERFSAQQFPDLHSELNLSSLELGDSALYFCASSVLAGGSTDTQYFGPGTRLTVL.

CDR3 nucleotides: TGCGCCAGCAGCTTGGGGACCATGAACACTGAAGCTTTCTTT. It encodes CASSLGTMNTEAFF. This chain links TRBV5-1 with TRBJ1-1; D not resolved. V shed 0 bases and J shed 0 bases, with 6 bases lying between them. Germline V lookup: CDR1 SGHRS, CDR2 YFSETQ. CDR3 length: 14 amino acids.

This chain's CDR3 is CSVVGSEQYV. CDR3 nucleotides: TGCAGTGTCGTCGGGAGCGAGCAGTACGTC. The chain joins TRBV20-1 to TRBJ2-7; TRBD2 is a possible D gene (6 bases). Germline values: CDR1 DFQATT, CDR2 SNEGSKA (reference sequence). The V gene lost 7 bases and the J gene lost 6 bases, with 10 bases spanning the gap. The CDR3 has 10 residues.

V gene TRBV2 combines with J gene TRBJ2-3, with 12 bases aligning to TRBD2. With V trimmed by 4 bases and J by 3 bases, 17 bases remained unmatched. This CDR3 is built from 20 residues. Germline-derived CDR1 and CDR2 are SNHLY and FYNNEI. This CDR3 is CASSVWGLAGGRLRTDTQYF. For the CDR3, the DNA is TGTGCCAGCAGTGTATGGGGTCTAGCGGGGGGGCGTCTTAGGACAGATACGCAGTATTTT.

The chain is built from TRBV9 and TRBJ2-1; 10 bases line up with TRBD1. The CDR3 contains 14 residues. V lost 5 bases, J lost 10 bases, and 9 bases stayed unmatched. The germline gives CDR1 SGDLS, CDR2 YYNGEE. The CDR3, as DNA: TGTGCCAGCAGTTGGGGACAGGGGAGTAAAGAGCAGTTCTTC. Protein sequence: CASSWGQGSKEQFF.

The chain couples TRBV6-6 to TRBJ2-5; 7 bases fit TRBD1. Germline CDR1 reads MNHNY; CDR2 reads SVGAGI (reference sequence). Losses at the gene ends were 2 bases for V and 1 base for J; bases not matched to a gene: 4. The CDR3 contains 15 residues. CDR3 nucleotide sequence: TGTGCCAGCAGTTACACCCGGGACAGCCAAGAGACCCAGTACTTC. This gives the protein CASSYTRDSQETQYF.

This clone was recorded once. The DNA for the CDR3 is TGTGCCAGCAGCGTAGAGGGGTGGACAGGGAACACTGAAGCTTTCTTT. The encoded protein is CASSVEGWTGNTEAFF. The chain links TRBV9 to TRBJ1-1; the match to TRBD1 covers 7 bases. Germline CDR1 SGDLS, CDR2 YYNGEE. Trimming removed 0 bases from V and 1 base from J; junction bases left unmatched: 6. The CDR3 length is 16 residues.

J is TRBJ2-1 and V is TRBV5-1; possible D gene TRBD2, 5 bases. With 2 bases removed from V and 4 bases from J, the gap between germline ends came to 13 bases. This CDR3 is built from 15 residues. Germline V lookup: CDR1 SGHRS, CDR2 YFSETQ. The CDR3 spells CASSFREDKYNEQFF. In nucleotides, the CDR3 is TGCGCCAGCAGCTTCCGGGAAGACAAGTACAATGAGCAGTTCTTC. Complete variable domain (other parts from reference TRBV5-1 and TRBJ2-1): KAGVTQTPRYLIKTRGQQVTLSCSPISGHRSVSWYQQTPGQGLQFLFEYFSETQRNKGNFPGRFSGRQFSNSRSEMNVSTLELGDSALYLCASSFREDKYNEQFFGPGTRLTVL.

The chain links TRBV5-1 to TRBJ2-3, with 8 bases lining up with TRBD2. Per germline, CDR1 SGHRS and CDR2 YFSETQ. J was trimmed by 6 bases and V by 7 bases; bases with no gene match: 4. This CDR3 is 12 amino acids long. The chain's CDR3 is CASSAGADTQYF. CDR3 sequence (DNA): TGCGCCAGCTCAGCGGGAGCCGATACGCAGTATTTT.